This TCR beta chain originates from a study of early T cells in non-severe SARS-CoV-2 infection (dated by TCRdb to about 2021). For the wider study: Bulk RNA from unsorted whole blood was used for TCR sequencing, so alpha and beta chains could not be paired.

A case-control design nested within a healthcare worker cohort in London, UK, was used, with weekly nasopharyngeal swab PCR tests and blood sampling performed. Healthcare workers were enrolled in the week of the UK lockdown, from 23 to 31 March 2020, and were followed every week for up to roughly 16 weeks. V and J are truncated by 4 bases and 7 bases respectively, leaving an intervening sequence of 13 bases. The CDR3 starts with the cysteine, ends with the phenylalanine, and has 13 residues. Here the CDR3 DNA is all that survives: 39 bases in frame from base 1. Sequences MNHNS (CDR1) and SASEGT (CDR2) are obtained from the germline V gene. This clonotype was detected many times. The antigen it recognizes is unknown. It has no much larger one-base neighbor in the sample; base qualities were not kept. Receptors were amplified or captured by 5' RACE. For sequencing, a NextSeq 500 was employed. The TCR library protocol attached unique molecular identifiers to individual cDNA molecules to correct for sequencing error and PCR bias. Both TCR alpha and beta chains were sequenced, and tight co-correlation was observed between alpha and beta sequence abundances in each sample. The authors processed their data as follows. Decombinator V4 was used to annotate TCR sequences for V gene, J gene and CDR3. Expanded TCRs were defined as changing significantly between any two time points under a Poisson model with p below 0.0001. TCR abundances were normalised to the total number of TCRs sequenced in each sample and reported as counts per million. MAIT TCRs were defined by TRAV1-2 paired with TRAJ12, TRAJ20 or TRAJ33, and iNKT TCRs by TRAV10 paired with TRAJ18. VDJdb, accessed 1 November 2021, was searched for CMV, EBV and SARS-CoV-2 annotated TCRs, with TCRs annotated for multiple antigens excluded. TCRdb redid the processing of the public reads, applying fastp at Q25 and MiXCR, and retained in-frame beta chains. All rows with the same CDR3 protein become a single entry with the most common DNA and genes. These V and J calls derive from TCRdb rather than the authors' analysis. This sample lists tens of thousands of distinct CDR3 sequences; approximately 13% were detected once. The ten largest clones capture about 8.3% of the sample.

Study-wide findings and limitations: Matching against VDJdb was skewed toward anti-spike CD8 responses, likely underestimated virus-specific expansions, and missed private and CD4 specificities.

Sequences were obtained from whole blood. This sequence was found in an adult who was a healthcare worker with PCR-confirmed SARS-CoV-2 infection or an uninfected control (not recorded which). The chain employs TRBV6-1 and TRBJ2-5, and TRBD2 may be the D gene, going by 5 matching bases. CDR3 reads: CASSVRDAGTQYF. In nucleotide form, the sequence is TGTGCCAGCAGTGTGAGGGATGCGGGGACCCAGTACTTC.